This T cell receptor beta chain comes out of a study of naive and memory T cell subsets. Study results and limitations: Over 85% of naive TCR sequences appeared only once, unlike memory subsets. From naive to CM, EM and EMRA, diversity decreased and Gini increased. Especially in CD8 cells, naive repertoires contained a few larger clonotypes, possibly CD45RA-re-expressing memory cells. There was no ground truth to check naive and memory subset results.

A remark on this clonotype: Its antigen is unknown.

V gave up 3 bases and J gave up 1 base, with 15 bases separating them. The CDR3 extends over 15 amino acids. CDR1 and CDR2 (germline): GTSNPN, SVGIG (reference sequence). An equimolar mix of two oligonucleotides served as the beta constant-region primer for TRBC1 and TRBC2. Nested alpha and beta constant-region primers with the SP2 primer drove four PCR rounds on ligated cDNA. TCRdb reprocessed the UMI-ligation and nested PCR reads via MiXCR and lists one record per CDR3 protein. The sample carries approximately 150,000 distinct CDR3 sequences, approximately 18% recorded once. The chain carries TRBV30 and TRBJ1-1; tentatively, D is TRBD1 (5 bases). Sequencing used naive CD8+ T cells from blood. This TCR was recovered from a human donor in good health. As DNA, the CDR3 is TGTGCCTGGAGCCAACTGGGGCTCCAGAACACTGAAGCTTTCTTT. Translating gives CAWSQLGLQNTEAFF. The entire variable domain, with the rest obtained from reference TRBV30 and TRBJ1-1, is as follows: SQTIHQWPATLVQPVGSPLSLECTVEGTSNPNLYWYRQAAGRGLQLLFYSVGIGQISSEVPQNLSASRPQDRQFILSSKKLLLSDSGFYLCAWSQLGLQNTEAFFGQGTRLTVV.